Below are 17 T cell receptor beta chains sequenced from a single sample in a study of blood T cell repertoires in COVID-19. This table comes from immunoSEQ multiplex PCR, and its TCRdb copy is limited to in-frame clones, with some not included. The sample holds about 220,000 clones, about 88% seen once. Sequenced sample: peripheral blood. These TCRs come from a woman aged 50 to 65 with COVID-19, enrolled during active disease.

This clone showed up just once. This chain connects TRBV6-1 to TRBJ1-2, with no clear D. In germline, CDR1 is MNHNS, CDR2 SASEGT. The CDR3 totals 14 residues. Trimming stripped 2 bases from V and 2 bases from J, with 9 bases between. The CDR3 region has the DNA TGTGCCAGCAGTGAAAGAACACCGAACTATGGCTACACCTTC. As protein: CASSERTPNYGYTF.

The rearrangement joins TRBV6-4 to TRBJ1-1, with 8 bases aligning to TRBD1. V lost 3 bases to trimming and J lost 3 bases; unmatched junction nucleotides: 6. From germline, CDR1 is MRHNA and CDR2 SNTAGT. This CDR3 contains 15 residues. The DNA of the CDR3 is TGTGCCAGCAGTGAAACGACAGGGGCCTACACTGAAGCTTTCTTT. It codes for CASSETTGAYTEAFF.

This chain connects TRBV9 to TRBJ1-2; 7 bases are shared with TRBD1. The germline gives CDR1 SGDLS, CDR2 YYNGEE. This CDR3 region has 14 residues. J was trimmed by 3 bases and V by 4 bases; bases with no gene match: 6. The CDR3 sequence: CASSSQTGYYGYTF. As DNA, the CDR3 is TGTGCCAGCAGCTCACAGACAGGGTACTATGGCTACACCTTC. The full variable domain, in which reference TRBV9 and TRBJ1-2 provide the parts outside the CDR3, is DSGVTQTPKHLITATGQRVTLRCSPRSGDLSVYWYQQSLDQGLQFLIQYYNGEERAKGNILERFSAQQFPDLHSELNLSSLELGDSALYFCASSSQTGYYGYTFGSGTRLTVV.

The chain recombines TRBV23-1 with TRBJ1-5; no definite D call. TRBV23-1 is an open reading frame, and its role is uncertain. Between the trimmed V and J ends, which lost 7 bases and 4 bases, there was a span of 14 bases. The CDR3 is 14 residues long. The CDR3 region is CASIPDGKNQPQHF. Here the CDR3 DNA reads TGCGCCAGCATTCCCGACGGGAAAAATCAGCCCCAGCATTTT.

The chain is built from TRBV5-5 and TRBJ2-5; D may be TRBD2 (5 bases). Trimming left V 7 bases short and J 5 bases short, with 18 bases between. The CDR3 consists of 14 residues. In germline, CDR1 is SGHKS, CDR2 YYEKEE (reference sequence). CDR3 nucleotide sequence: TGTGCCAGCCTCGGACTTTCAACGGGGGAGACCCAGTACTTC. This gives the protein CASLGLSTGETQYF.

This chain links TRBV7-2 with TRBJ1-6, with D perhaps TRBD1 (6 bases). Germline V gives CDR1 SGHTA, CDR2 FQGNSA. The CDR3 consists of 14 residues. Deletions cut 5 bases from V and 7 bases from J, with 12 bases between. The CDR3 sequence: CASSQDSKNSPLHF. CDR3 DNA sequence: TGTGCCAGCAGCCAGGACAGTAAGAATTCACCCCTCCACTTT.

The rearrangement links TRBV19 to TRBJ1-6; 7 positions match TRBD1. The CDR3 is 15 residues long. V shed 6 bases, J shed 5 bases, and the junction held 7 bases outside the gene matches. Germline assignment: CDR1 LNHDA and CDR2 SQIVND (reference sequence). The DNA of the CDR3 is TGTGCCAGTAGGGAGACAGGGATTAATAATTCACCCCTCCACTTT. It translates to CASRETGINNSPLHF.

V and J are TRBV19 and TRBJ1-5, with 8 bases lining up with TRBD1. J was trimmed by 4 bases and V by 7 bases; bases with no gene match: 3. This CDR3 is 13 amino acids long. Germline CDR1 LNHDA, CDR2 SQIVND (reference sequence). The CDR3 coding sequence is TGTGCCAGTAACCAGGGGGCGAATCAGCCCCAGCATTTT. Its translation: CASNQGANQPQHF.

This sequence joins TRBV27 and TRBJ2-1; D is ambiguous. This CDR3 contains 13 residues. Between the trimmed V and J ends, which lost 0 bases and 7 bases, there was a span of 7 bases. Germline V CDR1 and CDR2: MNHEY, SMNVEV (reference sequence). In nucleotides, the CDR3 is TGTGCCAGCAGTTTATCGGTTAGAAATGAGCAGTTCTTC. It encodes CASSLSVRNEQFF.

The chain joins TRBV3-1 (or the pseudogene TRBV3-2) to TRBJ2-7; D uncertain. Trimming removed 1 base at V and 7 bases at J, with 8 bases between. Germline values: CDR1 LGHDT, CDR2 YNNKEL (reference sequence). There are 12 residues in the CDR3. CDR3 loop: CASSQVSREQYF. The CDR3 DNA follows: TGTGCCAGCAGCCAAGTCTCCCGGGAGCAGTACTTC.

CDR3 sequence reads: CAPLREGTYGYTF. CDR3 nucleotides: TGTGCCCCTTTAAGGGAGGGAACCTATGGCTACACCTTC. This sequence joins TRBV5-3 and TRBJ1-2; no firm D call. TRBV5-3 is an open reading frame whose function is uncertain. Trimming stripped 10 bases from V and 4 bases from J, with 17 bases between. The CDR3 is made up of 13 amino acids.

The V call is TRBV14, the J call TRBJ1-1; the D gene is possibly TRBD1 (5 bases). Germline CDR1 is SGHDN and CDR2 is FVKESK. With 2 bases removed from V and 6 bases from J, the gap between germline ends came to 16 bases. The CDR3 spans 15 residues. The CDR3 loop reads CASSQMGQPRAEAFF. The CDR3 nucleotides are TGTGCCAGCAGCCAAATGGGGCAGCCCCGGGCTGAAGCTTTCTTT.

In DNA form, the CDR3 reads TGTGCCACCATACAGGGCAGTGGAAACACCATATATTTT. Amino acids: CATIQGSGNTIYF. The gene calls are TRBV10-3 and TRBJ1-3; D is possibly TRBD1 (6 bases). Per the germline V gene, CDR1 is ENHRY and CDR2 is SYGVKD. V was pared by 10 bases and J by 3 bases, with 13 bases between. The CDR3 is 13 amino acids.

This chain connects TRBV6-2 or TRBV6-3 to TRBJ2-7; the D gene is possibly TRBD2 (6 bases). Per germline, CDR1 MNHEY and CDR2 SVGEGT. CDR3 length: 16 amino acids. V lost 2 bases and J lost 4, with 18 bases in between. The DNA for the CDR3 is TGTGCCAGCAGTTACCCTGCCGGGACTCCTATTTACGAGCAGTACTTC. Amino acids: CASSYPAGTPIYEQYF.

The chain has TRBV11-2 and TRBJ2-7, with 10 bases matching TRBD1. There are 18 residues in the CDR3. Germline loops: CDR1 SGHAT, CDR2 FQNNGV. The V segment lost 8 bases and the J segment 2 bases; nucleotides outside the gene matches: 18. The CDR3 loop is CASCLVGQGFLLPYEQYF. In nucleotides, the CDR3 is TGTGCCAGCTGCCTTGTGGGACAGGGGTTCCTCCTTCCCTACGAGCAGTACTTC.

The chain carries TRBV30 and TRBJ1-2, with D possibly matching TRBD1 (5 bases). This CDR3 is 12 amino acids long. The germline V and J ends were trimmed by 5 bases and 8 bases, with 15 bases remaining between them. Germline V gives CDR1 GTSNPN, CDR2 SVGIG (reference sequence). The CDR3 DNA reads TGTGCCTGGGGTCCGGGGGGGAGAGGCTACACCTTC. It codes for CAWGPGGRGYTF.

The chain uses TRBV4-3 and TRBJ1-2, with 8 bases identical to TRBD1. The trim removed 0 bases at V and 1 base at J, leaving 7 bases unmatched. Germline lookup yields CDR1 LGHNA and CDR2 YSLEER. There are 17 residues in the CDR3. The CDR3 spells CASSQDPTGGDNYGYTF. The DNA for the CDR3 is TGCGCCAGCAGCCAAGACCCTACAGGGGGGGATAACTATGGCTACACCTTC.